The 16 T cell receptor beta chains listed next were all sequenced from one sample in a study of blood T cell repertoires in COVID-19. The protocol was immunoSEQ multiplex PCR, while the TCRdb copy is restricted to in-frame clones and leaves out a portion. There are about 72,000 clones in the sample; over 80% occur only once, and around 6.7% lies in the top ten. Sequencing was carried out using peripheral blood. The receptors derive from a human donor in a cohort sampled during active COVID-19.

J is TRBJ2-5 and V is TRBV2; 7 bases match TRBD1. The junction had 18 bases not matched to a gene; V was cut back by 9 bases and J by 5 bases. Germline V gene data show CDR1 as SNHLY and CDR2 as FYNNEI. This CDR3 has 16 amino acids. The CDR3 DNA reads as TGTGCCAGGGGAGACGCAGGGGGTGGGGAAATTGAGACCCAGTACTTC. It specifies CARGDAGGGEIETQYF.

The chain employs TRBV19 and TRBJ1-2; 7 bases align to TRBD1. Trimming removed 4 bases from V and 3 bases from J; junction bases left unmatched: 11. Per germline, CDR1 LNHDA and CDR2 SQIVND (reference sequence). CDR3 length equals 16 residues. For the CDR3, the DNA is TGTGCCAGTAGTACGAGGAGACAGGGAGGTGACTATGGCTACACCTTC. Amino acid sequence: CASSTRRQGGDYGYTF.

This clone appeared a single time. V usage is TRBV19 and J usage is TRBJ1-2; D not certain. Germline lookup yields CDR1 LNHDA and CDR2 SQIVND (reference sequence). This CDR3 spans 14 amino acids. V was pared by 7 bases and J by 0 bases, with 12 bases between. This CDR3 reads CASTTMDSNYGYTF. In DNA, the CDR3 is TGTGCCAGTACAACGATGGACTCTAACTATGGCTACACCTTC.

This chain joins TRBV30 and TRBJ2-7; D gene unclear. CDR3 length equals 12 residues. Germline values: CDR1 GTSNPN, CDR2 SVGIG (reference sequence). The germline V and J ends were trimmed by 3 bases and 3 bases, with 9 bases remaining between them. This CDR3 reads CAWRRPNYEQYF. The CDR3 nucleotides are TGTGCCTGGAGGCGGCCGAACTACGAGCAGTACTTC.

CDR3 protein: CTSSQGPGGTEAFF. The DNA for the CDR3 is TGCACCAGCAGCCAAGGGCCCGGCGGCACTGAAGCTTTCTTT. The chain is built from TRBV1 and TRBJ1-1. TRBV1 counts as a pseudogene. The CDR3 spans 14 residues.

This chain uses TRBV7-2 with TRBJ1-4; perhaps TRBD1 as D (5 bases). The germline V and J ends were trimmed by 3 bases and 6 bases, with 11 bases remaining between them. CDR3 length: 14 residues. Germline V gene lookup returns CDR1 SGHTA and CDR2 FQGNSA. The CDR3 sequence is CASSFTGRDEKLFF. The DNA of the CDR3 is TGTGCCAGCAGCTTCACAGGTCGTGATGAAAAACTGTTTTTT.

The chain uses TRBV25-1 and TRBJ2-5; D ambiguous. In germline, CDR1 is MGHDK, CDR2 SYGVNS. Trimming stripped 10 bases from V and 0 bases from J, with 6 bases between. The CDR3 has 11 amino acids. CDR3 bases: TGTGCCAACTTGTACCAAGAGACCCAGTACTTC. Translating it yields CANLYQETQYF.

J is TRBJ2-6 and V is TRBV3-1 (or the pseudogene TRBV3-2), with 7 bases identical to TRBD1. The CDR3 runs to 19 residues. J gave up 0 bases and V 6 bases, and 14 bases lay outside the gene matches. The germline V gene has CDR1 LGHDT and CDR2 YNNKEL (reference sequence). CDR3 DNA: TGTGCCAGCAGTCAGAAACGCCCCAGGGGGAGCTCTGGGGCCAACGTCCTGACTTTC. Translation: CASSQKRPRGSSGANVLTF.

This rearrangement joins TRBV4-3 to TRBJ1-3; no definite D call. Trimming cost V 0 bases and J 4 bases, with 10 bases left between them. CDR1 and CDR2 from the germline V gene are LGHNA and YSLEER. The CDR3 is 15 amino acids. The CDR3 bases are TGCGCCAGCAGCCAAGATCAGCGGGTCGGAAACACCATATATTTT. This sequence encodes CASSQDQRVGNTIYF.

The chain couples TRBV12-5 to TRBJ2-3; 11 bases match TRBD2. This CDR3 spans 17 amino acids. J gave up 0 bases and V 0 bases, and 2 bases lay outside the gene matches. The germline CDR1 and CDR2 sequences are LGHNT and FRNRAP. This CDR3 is CASGLVSGGGSTDTQYF. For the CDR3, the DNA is TGTGCTAGTGGTTTGGTTAGCGGGGGGGGAAGCACAGATACGCAGTATTTT.

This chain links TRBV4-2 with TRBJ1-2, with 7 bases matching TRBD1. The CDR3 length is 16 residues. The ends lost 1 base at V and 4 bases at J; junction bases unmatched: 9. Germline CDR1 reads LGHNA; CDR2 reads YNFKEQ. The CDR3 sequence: CASSQGDSRRAYGYTF. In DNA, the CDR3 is TGTGCCAGCAGCCAAGGGGACAGCAGACGGGCCTATGGCTACACCTTC.

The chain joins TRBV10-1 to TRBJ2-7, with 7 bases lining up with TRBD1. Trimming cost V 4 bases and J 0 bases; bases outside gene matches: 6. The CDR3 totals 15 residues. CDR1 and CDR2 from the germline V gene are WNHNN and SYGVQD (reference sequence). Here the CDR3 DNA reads TGCGCCAGCAGTGCCGGGACAGAACCCTCCTACGAGCAGTACTTC. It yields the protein CASSAGTEPSYEQYF.

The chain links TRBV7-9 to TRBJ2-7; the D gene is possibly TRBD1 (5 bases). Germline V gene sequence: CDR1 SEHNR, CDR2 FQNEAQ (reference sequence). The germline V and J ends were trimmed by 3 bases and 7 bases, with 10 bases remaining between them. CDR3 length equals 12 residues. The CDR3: CASSFGQGEQYF. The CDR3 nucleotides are TGTGCCAGCAGCTTCGGTCAGGGAGAGCAGTACTTC.

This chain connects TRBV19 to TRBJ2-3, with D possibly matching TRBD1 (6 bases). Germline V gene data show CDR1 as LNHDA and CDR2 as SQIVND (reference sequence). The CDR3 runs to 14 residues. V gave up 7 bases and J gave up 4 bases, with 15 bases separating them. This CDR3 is CASTSGRGADTQYF. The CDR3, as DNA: TGTGCCAGTACTTCCGGCAGGGGTGCAGATACGCAGTATTTT.

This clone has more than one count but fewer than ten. The CDR3 loop is CASSQGSGFGNQPQHF. DNA of the CDR3: TGTGCCAGCAGCCAAGGATCGGGGTTTGGCAATCAGCCCCAGCATTTT. J is TRBJ1-5 and V is TRBV3-1 (or the pseudogene TRBV3-2), with D uncertain. V lost 1 base to trimming and J lost 2 bases, with 12 bases between them. The CDR3 is made up of 16 amino acids. Per germline, CDR1 LGHDT and CDR2 YNNKEL (reference sequence).

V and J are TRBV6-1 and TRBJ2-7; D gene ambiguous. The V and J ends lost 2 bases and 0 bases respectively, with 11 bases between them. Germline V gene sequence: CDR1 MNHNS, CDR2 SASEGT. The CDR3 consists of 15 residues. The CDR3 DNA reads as TGTGCCAGCAGTGAAATCGTCGAGAGCTCCTACGAGCAGTACTTC. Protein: CASSEIVESSYEQYF.